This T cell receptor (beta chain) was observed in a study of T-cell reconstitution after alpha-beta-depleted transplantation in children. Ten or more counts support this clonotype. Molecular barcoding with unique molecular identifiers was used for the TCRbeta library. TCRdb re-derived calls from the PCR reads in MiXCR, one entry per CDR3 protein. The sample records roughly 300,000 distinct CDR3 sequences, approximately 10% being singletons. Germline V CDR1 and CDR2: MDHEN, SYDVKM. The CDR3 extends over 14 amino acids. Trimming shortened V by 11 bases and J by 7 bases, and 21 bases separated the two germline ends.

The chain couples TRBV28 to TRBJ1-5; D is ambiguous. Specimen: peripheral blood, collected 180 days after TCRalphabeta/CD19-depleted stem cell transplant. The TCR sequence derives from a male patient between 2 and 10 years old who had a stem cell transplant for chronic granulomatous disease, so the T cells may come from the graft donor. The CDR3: CAAGPGSGWQPQHF. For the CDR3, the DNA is TGTGCCGCCGGTCCGGGGTCGGGTTGGCAGCCCCAGCATTTT. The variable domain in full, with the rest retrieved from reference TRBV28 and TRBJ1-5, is DVKVTQSSRYLVKRTGEKVFLECVQDMDHENMFWYRQDPGLGLRLIYFSYDVKMKEKGDIPEGYSVSREKKERFSLILESASTNQTSMYLCAAGPGSGWQPQHFGDGTRLSIL.